These T cell receptor beta chains were read from a single sample in a study of T cells in tumors after PD-1 blockade. Assay: immunoSEQ multiplex PCR; the TCRdb copy retains only in-frame clones and omits some. The repertoire includes tens of thousands of clones, more than 60% of them detected once, and 8.7% sits in the top ten. Sequencing was performed on PBMCs, taken before anti-PD-1 therapy. Source of these receptors: a human donor with advanced basal cell or squamous cell carcinoma (not recorded which). Each CDR3 is given with its conserved first and last residue. Each record gives: clone size, D gene, J gene, V gene, CDR3 DNA, CDR3 protein. The D gene is left open where the match is weak. Size tells how often a clone was seen (once, few, many) or the class of an expanded clone, and some rows leave it out.

clone size: NA
D gene: NA
J gene: TRBJ2-1
V gene: TRBV6-2/TRBV6-3
CDR3 DNA: TGTGCCAGCAGTTTGGACAGTCTGAATGAGCAGTTCTTC
CDR3 protein: CASSLDSLNEQFF

clone size: once
D gene: NA
J gene: TRBJ1-6
V gene: TRBV7-8
CDR3 DNA: TGTGCCAGCAGCTTAACCGTGTATGGGATATATAATTCACCCCTCCACTTT
CDR3 protein: CASSLTVYGIYNSPLHF

clone size: NA
D gene: TRBD1
J gene: TRBJ2-7
V gene: TRBV24-1
CDR3 DNA: TGTGCCACGGGACAGGGGGCCCACGAGCAGTACTTC
CDR3 protein: CATGQGAHEQYF

clone size: NA
D gene: NA
J gene: TRBJ1-3
V gene: TRBV3-1/TRBV3-2
CDR3 DNA: TGTGCCAGCAGCCAAGAAACAGGATGGAACACCATATATTTT
CDR3 protein: CASSQETGWNTIYF

clone size: NA
D gene: NA
J gene: TRBJ1-4
V gene: TRBV6-1
CDR3 DNA: TGTGCCAGCAGTGATTCGGAGGGCGGGGGGAATGAAAAACTGTTTTTT
CDR3 protein: CASSDSEGGGNEKLFF

clone size: NA
D gene: NA
J gene: TRBJ2-5
V gene: TRBV7-2
CDR3 DNA: TGTGCCAGCAGCTTAGTGGGGGGCTCGGGAGAGACCCAGTACTTC
CDR3 protein: CASSLVGGSGETQYF

clone size: few
D gene: NA
J gene: TRBJ1-5
V gene: TRBV10-3
CDR3 DNA: TGTGCCATCAGTGTTGCCAGCAATCAGCCCCAGCATTTT
CDR3 protein: CAISVASNQPQHF

clone size: NA
D gene: NA
J gene: TRBJ1-2
V gene: TRBV2
CDR3 DNA: TGTGCCAGCAGTCTCGGGGGCGACTATGGCTACACCTTC
CDR3 protein: CASSLGGDYGYTF

clone size: NA
D gene: TRBD1
J gene: TRBJ2-3
V gene: TRBV5-1
CDR3 DNA: TGCGCCAGCAGCTCTGGGACAGGGCGGTCAGATACGCAGTATTTT
CDR3 protein: CASSSGTGRSDTQYF

clone size: NA
D gene: TRBD1
J gene: TRBJ2-2
V gene: TRBV6-5
CDR3 DNA: TGTGCCAGCAGTTACGACAGGGGGCCCGGGGAGCTGTTTTTT
CDR3 protein: CASSYDRGPGELFF

clone size: once
D gene: NA
J gene: TRBJ1-2
V gene: TRBV27
CDR3 DNA: TGTGCCAGCAGTTTATCACAGACTTCCTATGGCTACACCTTC
CDR3 protein: CASSLSQTSYGYTF

clone size: few
D gene: NA
J gene: TRBJ1-2
V gene: TRBV7-3
CDR3 DNA: TGTGCCAGCAGCTTAGACGGTCAGTCCACGCTTCACTTC
CDR3 protein: CASSLDGQSTLHF

clone size: once
D gene: TRBD1
J gene: TRBJ2-7
V gene: TRBV28
CDR3 DNA: TGTGCCAGCAGTTCCAACTCCGGGACAGGGGACGAGCAGTACTTC
CDR3 protein: CASSSNSGTGDEQYF

clone size: NA
D gene: NA
J gene: TRBJ2-3
V gene: TRBV5-1
CDR3 DNA: TGCGCCAGCAGCTTGGGAGCCGGGGGCAGAGCAGATACGCAGTATTTT
CDR3 protein: CASSLGAGGRADTQYF

clone size: NA
D gene: TRBD1
J gene: TRBJ1-6
V gene: TRBV27
CDR3 DNA: TGTGCCAGCAGTAGAGGACAGGGGGCAATTAATAATTCACCCCTCCACTTT
CDR3 protein: CASSRGQGAINNSPLHF

clone size: NA
D gene: TRBD1
J gene: TRBJ2-1
V gene: TRBV29-1
CDR3 DNA: TGCAGCGTCGATACGACAGGGGTTTACAATGAGCAGTTCTTC
CDR3 protein: CSVDTTGVYNEQFF

clone size: NA
D gene: NA
J gene: TRBJ2-2
V gene: TRBV6-5
CDR3 DNA: TGTGCCAGTAAGAACCAGATTTACACCGGGGAGCTGTTTTTT
CDR3 protein: CASKNQIYTGELFF

clone size: NA
D gene: NA
J gene: TRBJ1-6
V gene: TRBV27
CDR3 DNA: TGTGCCAGCAGTTTATCGTCAGCAGATTCACCCCTCCACTTT
CDR3 protein: CASSLSSADSPLHF

clone size: NA
D gene: NA
J gene: TRBJ2-5
V gene: TRBV5-1
CDR3 DNA: TGCGCCAGCAGCTTGGAAGGAGTGGGACAAGAGACCCAGTACTTC
CDR3 protein: CASSLEGVGQETQYF

clone size: NA
D gene: NA
J gene: TRBJ2-7
V gene: TRBV9
CDR3 DNA: TGTGCCAGCAGCGTATCCCCCTCCGGACCCTACGAGCAGTACTTC
CDR3 protein: CASSVSPSGPYEQYF

clone size: NA
D gene: TRBD2
J gene: TRBJ2-7
V gene: TRBV5-4
CDR3 DNA: TGTGCCAGCAGCCGGGGACTAGCGGAGACCTACGAGCAGTACTTC
CDR3 protein: CASSRGLAETYEQYF

clone size: NA
D gene: TRBD1
J gene: TRBJ2-7
V gene: TRBV19
CDR3 DNA: TGTGCCAGCCGGGACAGGCCGGGCGACGAGCAGTACTTC
CDR3 protein: CASRDRPGDEQYF

clone size: NA
D gene: NA
J gene: TRBJ2-2
V gene: TRBV27
CDR3 DNA: TGTGCCAGCAGTTCGACAGTCACCGGGGAGCTGTTTTTT
CDR3 protein: CASSSTVTGELFF

clone size: NA
D gene: NA
J gene: TRBJ1-2
V gene: TRBV4-1
CDR3 DNA: TGCGCCAGCAGCCGATTATCAGGGATCGGAGGCTACACCTTC
CDR3 protein: CASSRLSGIGGYTF

clone size: once
D gene: NA
J gene: TRBJ2-6
V gene: TRBV5-1
CDR3 DNA: TGCGCCAGCAGCCCCCTATTAAGGGCTGGGGCCAACGTCCTGACTTTC
CDR3 protein: CASSPLLRAGANVLTF

clone size: NA
D gene: NA
J gene: TRBJ2-1
V gene: TRBV5-8
CDR3 DNA: TGTGCCAGCAGCGAGGGACGGAAGGCGTACAATGAGCAGTTCTTC
CDR3 protein: CASSEGRKAYNEQFF

clone size: NA
D gene: NA
J gene: TRBJ2-5
V gene: TRBV7-6
CDR3 DNA: TGTGCCAGCAGCTTAAAAGGAGGGGGGGGCCCACCAGAGACCCAGTACTTC
CDR3 protein: CASSLKGGGGPPETQYF

clone size: NA
D gene: TRBD2
J gene: TRBJ2-1
V gene: TRBV4-2
CDR3 DNA: TGTGCCAGCAGCCATCAAGGGGGGGCGTCTAGCGGGGTCTACAATGAGCAGTTCTTC
CDR3 protein: CASSHQGGASSGVYNEQFF

clone size: NA
D gene: NA
J gene: TRBJ2-3
V gene: TRBV18
CDR3 DNA: TGTGCCAGCTCACCACCTTCGGCGAGCACAGATACGCAGTATTTT
CDR3 protein: CASSPPSASTDTQYF

clone size: NA
D gene: NA
J gene: TRBJ2-3
V gene: TRBV2
CDR3 DNA: TGTGCCAGCAGGGAGGCAGGACACACAGATACGCAGTATTTT
CDR3 protein: CASREAGHTDTQYF

clone size: NA
D gene: TRBD2
J gene: TRBJ2-7
V gene: TRBV6-1
CDR3 DNA: TGTGCCAGCAGTGAACTTAGCGGGAGCTCCTACGAGCAGTACTTC
CDR3 protein: CASSELSGSSYEQYF

clone size: NA
D gene: NA
J gene: TRBJ1-2
V gene: TRBV6-5
CDR3 DNA: TGTGCCAGCAGGGGCGGGGCCCCCGTTTCTTATGGCTACACCTTC
CDR3 protein: CASRGGAPVSYGYTF

clone size: NA
D gene: TRBD1
J gene: TRBJ2-1
V gene: TRBV28
CDR3 DNA: TGTGCCAGCAAAGACAGGGGTGGCTCCTACAATGAGCAGTTCTTC
CDR3 protein: CASKDRGGSYNEQFF

clone size: NA
D gene: NA
J gene: TRBJ1-3
V gene: TRBV7-9
CDR3 DNA: TGTGCCAGCAGCTTGAGTTATGCGGACACCATATATTTT
CDR3 protein: CASSLSYADTIYF

clone size: NA
D gene: TRBD1
J gene: TRBJ1-2
V gene: TRBV6-5
CDR3 DNA: TGTGCCAGCAGACCGGGGACAGCCAACTATGGCTACACCTTC
CDR3 protein: CASRPGTANYGYTF